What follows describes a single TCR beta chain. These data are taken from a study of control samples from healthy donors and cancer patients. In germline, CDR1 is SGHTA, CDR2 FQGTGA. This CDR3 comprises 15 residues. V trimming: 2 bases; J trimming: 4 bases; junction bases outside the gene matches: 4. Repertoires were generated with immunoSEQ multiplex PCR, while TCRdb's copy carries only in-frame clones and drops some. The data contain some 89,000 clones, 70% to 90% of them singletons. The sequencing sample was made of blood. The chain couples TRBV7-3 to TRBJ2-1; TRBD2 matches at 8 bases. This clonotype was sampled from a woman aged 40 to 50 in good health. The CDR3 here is CASSLAGGTYNEQFF. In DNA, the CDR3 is TGTGCCAGCAGCTTAGCGGGGGGCACATACAATGAGCAGTTCTTC.